The present T cell receptor beta chain was sequenced within a study of blood T cell repertoires in COVID-19. The data were produced by immunoSEQ multiplex PCR, yet TCRdb's version contains in-frame clones alone and is incomplete. The repertoire consists of around 70,000 clones, with around 78% occurring once and the leading ten covering about 14%. Trimming stripped 4 bases from V and 4 bases from J, with 8 bases between. The germline gives CDR1 LGHDT, CDR2 YNNKEL (reference sequence). The CDR3 is made up of 13 amino acids. This chain connects TRBV3-1 (or the pseudogene TRBV3-2) to TRBJ1-3; D is uncertain. Source material: peripheral blood. The TCR comes from a human donor in a cohort sampled during active COVID-19. CDR3 DNA: TGTGCCAGCAGCCGTGCCGGGGGAAACACCATATATTTT. It yields the protein CASSRAGGNTIYF.